This paragraph reports one T cell receptor beta chain. Its specificity is unknown. This record comes from a study of CD8+ T cells in alopecia areata. Looking at the study overall: At a dose of 5 to 10 mg twice daily, oral tofacitinib was given to treated patients.

RNA was extracted and reverse transcribed into cDNA as the sequencing template. Generated by immunoSEQ multiplex PCR, the TCRdb table keeps only in-frame clones and is missing some. Of around 250,000 clones listed, less than 80% were seen once; the top ten hold roughly 1.2%. Researchers picked out CD4+ and CD8+ T cells from PBMCs by sorting. V was shortened by 6 bases and J by 1 base, with 9 bases between the two germline ends. The CDR3 length is 14 residues. The germline V gene encodes CDR1 SGHTA and CDR2 FQGTGA. Study results and caveats: Compared with normal scalp, lesional scalp had higher clonality and more expanded CD8+ clones. Possibly because of HLA-related factors, TCR sharing was less clear across patients than in mice.

The source material was CD4+ T cells sorted from blood, sampled at week 0. The J gene is TRBJ2-2, the V gene TRBV7-3; D might be TRBD1 (5 bases). The receptor was isolated from a human donor with alopecia areata. The CDR3 bases are TGTGCCAGCAGAACAGGAGTGAACACCGGGGAGCTGTTTTTT. Its protein is CASRTGVNTGELFF. Combining the CDR3 with reference TRBV7-3 and TRBJ2-2 gives the whole variable domain GAGVSQTPSNKVTEKGKYVELRCDPISGHTALYWYRQSLGQGPEFLIYFQGTGAADDSGLPNDRFFAVRPEGSVSTLKIQRTERGDSAVYLCASRTGVNTGELFFGEGSRLTVL.